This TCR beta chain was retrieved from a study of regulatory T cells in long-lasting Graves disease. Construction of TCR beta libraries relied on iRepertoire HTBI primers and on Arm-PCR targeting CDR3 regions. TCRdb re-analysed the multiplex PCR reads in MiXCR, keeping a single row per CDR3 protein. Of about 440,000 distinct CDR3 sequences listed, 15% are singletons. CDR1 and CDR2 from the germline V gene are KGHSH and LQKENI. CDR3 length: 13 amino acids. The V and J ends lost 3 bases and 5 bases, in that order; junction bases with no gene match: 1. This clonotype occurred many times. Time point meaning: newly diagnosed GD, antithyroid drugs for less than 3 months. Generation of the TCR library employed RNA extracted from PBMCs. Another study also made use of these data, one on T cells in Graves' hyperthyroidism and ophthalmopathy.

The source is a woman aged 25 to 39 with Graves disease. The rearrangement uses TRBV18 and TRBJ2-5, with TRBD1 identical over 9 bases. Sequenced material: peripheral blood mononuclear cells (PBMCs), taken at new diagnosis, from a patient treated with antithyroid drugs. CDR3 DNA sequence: TGTGCCAGCTCACCGGGACAGGGTGAGACCCAGTACTTC. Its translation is CASSPGQGETQYF.